The clone carrying this T cell receptor beta chain came up a few times. Antigen specificity is unknown. This sample was taken from a study of blood T cells in healthy people across ages. Study-wide findings and caveats: Versus aged donors, long-lived donors had higher diversity and more naive CD4+ cells. Naive T cell percentage and TCR beta diversity correlated strongly.

V lost 4 bases to trimming and J lost 6 bases; unmatched junction nucleotides: 9. This CDR3 has 15 amino acids. The donors, healthy Caucasians from Russia, were aged roughly 6 to 90. A sample-barcoded 5' primer and a J-beta primer mix were used in a second PCR of roughly 7 to 11 cycles. The template-switch adaptor, which had 12 random nucleotides, put a tag on each cDNA molecule. TCRdb recomputed calls from the 5' RACE reads with MiXCR, one row per CDR3 protein. Of approximately 800,000 distinct CDR3 sequences in the sample, around 45% were seen once. The sequence derives from an elderly man in good health. Sequencing was carried out using blood. This chain connects TRBV12-3 or TRBV12-4 to TRBJ2-1; 7 bases map to TRBD1. The chain's CDR3 is CASSSPDRVGNEQFF. CDR3 nucleotide sequence: TGTGCCAGCAGTTCCCCAGACAGGGTCGGCAATGAGCAGTTCTTC.